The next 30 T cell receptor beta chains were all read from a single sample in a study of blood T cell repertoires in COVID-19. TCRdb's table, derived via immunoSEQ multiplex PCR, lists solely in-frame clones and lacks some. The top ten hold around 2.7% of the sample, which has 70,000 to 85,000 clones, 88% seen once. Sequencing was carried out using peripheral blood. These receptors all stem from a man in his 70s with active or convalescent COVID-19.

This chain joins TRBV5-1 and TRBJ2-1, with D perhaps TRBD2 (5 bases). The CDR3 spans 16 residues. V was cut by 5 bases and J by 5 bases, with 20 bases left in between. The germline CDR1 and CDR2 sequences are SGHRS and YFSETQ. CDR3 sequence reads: CASSRVGVPLDNEQFF. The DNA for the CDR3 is TGCGCCAGCAGTAGGGTCGGGGTTCCACTTGACAATGAGCAGTTCTTC.

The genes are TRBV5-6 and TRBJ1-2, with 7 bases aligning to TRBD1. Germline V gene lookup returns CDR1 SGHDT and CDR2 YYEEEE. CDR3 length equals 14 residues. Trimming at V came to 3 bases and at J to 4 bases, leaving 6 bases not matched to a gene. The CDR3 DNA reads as TGTGCCAGCAGCTCGTCGGGACAGAGCTATGGCTACACCTTC. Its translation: CASSSSGQSYGYTF.

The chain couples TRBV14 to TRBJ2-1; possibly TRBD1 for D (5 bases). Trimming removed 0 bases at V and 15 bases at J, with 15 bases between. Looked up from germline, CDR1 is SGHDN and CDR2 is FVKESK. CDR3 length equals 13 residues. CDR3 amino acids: CASSQDWTRGWFF. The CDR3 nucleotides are TGTGCCAGCAGCCAAGACTGGACACGAGGATGGTTCTTC.

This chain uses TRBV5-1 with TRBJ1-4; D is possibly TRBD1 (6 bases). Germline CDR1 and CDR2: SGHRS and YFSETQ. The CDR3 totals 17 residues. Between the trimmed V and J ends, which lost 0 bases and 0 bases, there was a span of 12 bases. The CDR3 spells CASSLGGLRSTNEKLFF. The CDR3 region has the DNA TGCGCCAGCAGCTTGGGGGGGCTGCGCTCAACTAATGAAAAACTGTTTTTT.

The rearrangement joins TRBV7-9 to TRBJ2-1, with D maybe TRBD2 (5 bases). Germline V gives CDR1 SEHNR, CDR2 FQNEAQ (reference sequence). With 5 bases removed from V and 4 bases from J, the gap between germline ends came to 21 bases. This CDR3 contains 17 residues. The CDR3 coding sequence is TGTGCCAGCAGCCGACTATTTACTTTGGGGTCTTACAATGAGCAGTTCTTC. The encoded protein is CASSRLFTLGSYNEQFF.

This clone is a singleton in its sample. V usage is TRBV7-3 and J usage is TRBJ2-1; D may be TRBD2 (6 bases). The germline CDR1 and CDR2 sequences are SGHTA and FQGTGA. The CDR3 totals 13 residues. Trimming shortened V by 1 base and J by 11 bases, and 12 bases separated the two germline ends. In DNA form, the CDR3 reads TGTGCCAGCAGCTTAAGGGGACTGGGGAAGCAGTTCTTC. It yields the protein CASSLRGLGKQFF.

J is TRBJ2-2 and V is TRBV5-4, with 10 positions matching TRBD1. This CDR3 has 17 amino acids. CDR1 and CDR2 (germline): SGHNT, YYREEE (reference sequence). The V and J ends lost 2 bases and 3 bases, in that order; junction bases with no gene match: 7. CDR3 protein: CASSFLWTGGYTGELFF. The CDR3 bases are TGTGCCAGCAGCTTTTTGTGGACAGGGGGTTACACCGGGGAGCTGTTTTTT.

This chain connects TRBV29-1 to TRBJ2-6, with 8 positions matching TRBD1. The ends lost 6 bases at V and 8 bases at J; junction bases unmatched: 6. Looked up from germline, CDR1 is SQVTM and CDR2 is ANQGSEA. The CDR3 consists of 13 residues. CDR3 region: CSVTGGASNVLTF. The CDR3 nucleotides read TGCAGCGTAACAGGGGGTGCTTCCAACGTCCTGACTTTC.

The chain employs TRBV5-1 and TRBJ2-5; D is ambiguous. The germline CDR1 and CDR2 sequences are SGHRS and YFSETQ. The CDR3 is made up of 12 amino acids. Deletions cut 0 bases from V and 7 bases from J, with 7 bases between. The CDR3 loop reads CASSLGYGTQYF. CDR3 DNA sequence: TGCGCCAGCAGCTTGGGATACGGGACCCAGTACTTC.

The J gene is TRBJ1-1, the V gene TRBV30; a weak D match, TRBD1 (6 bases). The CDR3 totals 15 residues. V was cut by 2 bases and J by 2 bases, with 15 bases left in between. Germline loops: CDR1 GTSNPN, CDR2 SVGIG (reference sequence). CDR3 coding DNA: TGTGCCTGGAGTTTCACCGGGACAACTAACACTGAAGCTTTCTTT. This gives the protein CAWSFTGTTNTEAFF.

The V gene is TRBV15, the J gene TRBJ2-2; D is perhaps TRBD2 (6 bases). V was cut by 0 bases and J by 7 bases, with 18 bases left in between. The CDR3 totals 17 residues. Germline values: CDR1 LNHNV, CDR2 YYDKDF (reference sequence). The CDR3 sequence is CATSRDLMERVGGELFF. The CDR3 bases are TGTGCCACCAGCAGAGATCTCATGGAGCGGGTAGGCGGGGAGCTGTTTTTT.

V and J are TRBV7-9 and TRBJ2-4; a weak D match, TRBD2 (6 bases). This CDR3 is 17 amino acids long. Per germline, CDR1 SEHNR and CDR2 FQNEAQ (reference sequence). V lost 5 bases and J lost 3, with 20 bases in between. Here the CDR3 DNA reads TGTGCCAGCAGCCTCTGGGGGGACGGGACCGACAAAAACATTCAGTACTTC. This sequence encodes CASSLWGDGTDKNIQYF.

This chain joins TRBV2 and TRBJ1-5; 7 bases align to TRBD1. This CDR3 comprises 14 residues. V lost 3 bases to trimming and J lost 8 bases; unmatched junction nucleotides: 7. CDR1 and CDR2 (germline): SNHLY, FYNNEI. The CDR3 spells CASSEGQWGEPQHF. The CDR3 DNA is TGTGCCAGCAGTGAGGGACAGTGGGGAGAGCCCCAGCATTTT.

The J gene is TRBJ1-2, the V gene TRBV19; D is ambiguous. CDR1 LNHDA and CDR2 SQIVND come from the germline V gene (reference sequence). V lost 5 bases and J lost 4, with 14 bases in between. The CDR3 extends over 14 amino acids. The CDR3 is CASSQPPGGYGYTF. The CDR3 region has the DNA TGTGCCAGTAGTCAACCCCCGGGAGGCTATGGCTACACCTTC. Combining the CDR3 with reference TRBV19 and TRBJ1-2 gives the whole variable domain DGGITQSPKYLFRKEGQNVTLSCEQNLNHDAMYWYRQDPGQGLRLIYYSQIVNDFQKGDIAEGYSVSREKKESFPLTVTSAQKNPTAFYLCASSQPPGGYGYTFGSGTRLTVV.

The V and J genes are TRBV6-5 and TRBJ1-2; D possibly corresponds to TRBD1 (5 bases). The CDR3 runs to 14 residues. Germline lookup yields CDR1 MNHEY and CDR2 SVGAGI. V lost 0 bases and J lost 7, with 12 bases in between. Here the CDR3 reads CASSYSTQGGGYTF. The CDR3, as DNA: TGTGCCAGCAGTTACTCGACTCAGGGTGGTGGCTACACCTTC.

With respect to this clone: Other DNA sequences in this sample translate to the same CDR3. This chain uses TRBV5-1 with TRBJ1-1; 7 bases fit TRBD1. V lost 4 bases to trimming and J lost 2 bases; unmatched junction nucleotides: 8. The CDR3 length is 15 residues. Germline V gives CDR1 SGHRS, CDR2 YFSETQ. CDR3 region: CASSLSGTANTEAFF. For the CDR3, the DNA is TGCGCCAGCAGCCTATCCGGGACAGCTAACACTGAAGCTTTCTTT.

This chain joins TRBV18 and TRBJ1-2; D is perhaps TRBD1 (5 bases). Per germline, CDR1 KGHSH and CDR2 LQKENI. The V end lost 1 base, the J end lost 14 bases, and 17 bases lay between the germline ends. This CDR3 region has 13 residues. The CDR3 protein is CASSPQDPVAGTF. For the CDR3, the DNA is TGTGCCAGCTCACCACAAGATCCCGTCGCAGGGACCTTC.

The CDR3 sequence is CASSLAKQGFSNQPQHF. The CDR3 region has the DNA TGTGCCAGCAGCTTAGCTAAACAGGGCTTCAGCAATCAGCCCCAGCATTTT. The chain has TRBV7-9 and TRBJ1-5; possibly TRBD1 for D (6 bases). This CDR3 is built from 17 residues. Germline lookup yields CDR1 SEHNR and CDR2 FQNEAQ (reference sequence). V shed 0 bases and J shed 1 base, with 13 bases lying between them.

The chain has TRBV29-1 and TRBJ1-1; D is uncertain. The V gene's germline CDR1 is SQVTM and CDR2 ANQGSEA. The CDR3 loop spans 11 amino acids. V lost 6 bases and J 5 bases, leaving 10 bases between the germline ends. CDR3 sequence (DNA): TGCAGCGTCCTTCCGGGGACTGAAGCTTTCTTT. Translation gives CSVLPGTEAFF.

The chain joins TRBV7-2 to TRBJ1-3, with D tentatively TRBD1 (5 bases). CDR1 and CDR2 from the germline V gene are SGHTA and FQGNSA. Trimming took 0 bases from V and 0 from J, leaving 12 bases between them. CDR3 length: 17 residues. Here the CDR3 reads CASSLARQTSSGNTIYF. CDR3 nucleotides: TGTGCCAGCAGCTTAGCCCGACAGACCAGCTCTGGAAACACCATATATTTT.

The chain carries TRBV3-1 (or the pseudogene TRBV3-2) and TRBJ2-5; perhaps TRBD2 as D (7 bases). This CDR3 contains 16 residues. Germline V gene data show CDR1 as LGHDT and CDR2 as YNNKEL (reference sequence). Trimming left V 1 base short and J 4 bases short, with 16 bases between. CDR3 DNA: TGTGCCAGCAGCCAAGCGGGGGGCTTCGTCGGAGAGACCCAGTACTTC. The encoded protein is CASSQAGGFVGETQYF.

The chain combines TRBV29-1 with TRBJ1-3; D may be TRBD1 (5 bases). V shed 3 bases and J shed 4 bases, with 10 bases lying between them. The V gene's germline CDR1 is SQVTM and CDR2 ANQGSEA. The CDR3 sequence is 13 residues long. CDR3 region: CSVDQGGGNTIYF. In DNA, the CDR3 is TGCAGCGTTGATCAGGGAGGAGGAAACACCATATATTTT.

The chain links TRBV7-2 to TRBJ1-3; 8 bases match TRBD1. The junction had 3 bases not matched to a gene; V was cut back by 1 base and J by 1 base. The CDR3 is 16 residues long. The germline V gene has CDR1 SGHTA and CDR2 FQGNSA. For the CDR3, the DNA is TGTGCCAGCAGCTTAGGACAGGGGCGATCTGGAAACACCATATATTTT. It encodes CASSLGQGRSGNTIYF.

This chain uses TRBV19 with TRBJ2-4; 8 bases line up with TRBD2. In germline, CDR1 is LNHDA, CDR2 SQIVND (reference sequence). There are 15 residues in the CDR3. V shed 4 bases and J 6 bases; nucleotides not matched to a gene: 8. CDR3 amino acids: CASSTRGLAGNIQYF. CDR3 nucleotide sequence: TGTGCCAGTAGTACCCGGGGTCTAGCGGGAAACATTCAGTACTTC.

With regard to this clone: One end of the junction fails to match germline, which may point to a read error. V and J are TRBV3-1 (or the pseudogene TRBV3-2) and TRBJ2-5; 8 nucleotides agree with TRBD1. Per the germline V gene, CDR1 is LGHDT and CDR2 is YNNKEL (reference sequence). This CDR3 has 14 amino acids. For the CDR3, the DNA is TGTGCCAGCAGCCAAGAGTCTATCCCAGGGGGCGGGGACTTC. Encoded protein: CASSQESIPGGGDF.

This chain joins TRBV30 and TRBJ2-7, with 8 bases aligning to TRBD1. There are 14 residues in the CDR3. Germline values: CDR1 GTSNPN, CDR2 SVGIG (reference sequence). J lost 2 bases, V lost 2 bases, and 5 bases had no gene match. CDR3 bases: TGTGCCTGGAGTTACGGGGACAGGACCTACGAGCAGTACTTC. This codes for CAWSYGDRTYEQYF.

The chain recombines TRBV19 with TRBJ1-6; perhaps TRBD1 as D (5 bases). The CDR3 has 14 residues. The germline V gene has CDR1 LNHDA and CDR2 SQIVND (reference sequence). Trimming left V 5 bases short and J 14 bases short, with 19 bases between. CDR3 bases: TGTGCCAGTAGTGTGGGGACTGCGCTTGGTTCCCTCCACTTT. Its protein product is CASSVGTALGSLHF.

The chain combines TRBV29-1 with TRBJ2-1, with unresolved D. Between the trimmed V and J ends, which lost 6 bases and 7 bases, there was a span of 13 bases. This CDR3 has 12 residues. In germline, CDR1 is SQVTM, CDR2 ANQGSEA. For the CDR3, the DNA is TGCAGCGTGGAGAGGCGAAGGAATGAGCAGTTCTTC. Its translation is CSVERRRNEQFF.

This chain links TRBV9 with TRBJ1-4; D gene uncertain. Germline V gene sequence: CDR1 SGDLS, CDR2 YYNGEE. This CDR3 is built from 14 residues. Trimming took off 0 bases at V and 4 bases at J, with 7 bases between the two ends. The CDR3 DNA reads TGTGCCAGCAGCGTAGATGAGGATAATGAAAAACTGTTTTTT. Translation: CASSVDEDNEKLFF.

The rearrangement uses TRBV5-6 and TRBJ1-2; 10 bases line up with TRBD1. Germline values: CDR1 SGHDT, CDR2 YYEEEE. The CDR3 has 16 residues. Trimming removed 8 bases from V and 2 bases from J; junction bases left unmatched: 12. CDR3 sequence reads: CASLFLPGQGNYGYTF. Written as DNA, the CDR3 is TGTGCCAGTCTGTTTTTACCGGGACAGGGGAACTATGGCTACACCTTC.